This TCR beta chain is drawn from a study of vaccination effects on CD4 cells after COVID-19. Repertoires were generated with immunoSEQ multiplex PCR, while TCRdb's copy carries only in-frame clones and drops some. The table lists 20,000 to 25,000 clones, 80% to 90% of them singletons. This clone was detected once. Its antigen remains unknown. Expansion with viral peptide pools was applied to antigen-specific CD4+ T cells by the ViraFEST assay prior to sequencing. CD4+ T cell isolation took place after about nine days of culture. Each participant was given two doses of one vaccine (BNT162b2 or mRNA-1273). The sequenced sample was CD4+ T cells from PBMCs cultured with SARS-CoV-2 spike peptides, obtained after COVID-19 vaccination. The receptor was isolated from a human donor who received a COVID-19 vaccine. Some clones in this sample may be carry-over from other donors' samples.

This CDR3 reads CASSQVIGKGLLAFF. In DNA, the CDR3 is TGCGCCAGCAGCCAAGTAATCGGAAAGGGGCTTCTAGCTTTCTTT. The chain is built from TRBV4-1 and TRBJ1-1; a weak D match, TRBD1 (5 bases). V lost 1 base, J lost 10 bases, and 19 bases lay in between. CDR1 and CDR2 from the germline V gene are MGHRA and YSYEKL. The CDR3 is 15 amino acids.